This entry lists 29 T cell receptor beta chains sequenced from one sample in a study of cytomegalovirus exposure and HLA in healthy donors (dated by TCRdb to about 2017). Library construction relied on the immunoSEQ multiplex PCR assay. A mixture of 60 forward primers for TCR Vbeta segments and 13 reverse primers for TCR Jbeta segments was used in the multiplex PCR. TCRdb provides this immuneACCESS table in a form limited to in-frame rearrangements. Some clones are lacking; in checked studies, under half of them reflect an unresolved V gene, and why the rest are absent is not known. For this sample the table gives about 82,000 clones, of which around 76% were detected only once. The top ten clonotypes cover 5.5% of the sample. The source material was PBMCs. All receptors come from a male donor in good health and CMV-seropositive.

This clone was found a few times. The V gene is TRBV6-1, the J gene TRBJ2-4; 9 nucleotides align to TRBD1. Germline CDR1 and CDR2: MNHNS and SASEGT. This CDR3 has 14 amino acids. V gave up 5 bases and J gave up 8 bases; unmatched junction bases: 7. DNA for the CDR3: TGTGCCAGCAGTTTAGGGGGACAGGGAGACATTCAGTACTTC. It specifies CASSLGGQGDIQYF.

This chain connects TRBV10-3 to TRBJ2-1; the match to TRBD1 covers 11 bases. Germline CDR1 reads ENHRY; CDR2 reads SYGVKD. This CDR3 region has 14 residues. V lost 7 bases and J lost 8; bases outside the gene matches: 7. The chain's CDR3 is CAIKRTGGGDEQFF. CDR3 coding DNA: TGTGCCATCAAAAGGACAGGGGGCGGAGATGAGCAGTTCTTC.

This clone has just a few counts. The chain couples TRBV5-1 to TRBJ2-3; the match to TRBD2 covers 11 bases. This CDR3 contains 18 residues. The ends lost 0 bases at V and 8 bases at J; junction bases unmatched: 14. From germline, CDR1 is SGHRS and CDR2 YFSETQ. The CDR3 here is CASSLDPSGRQGGSTQYF. Here the CDR3 DNA reads TGCGCCAGCAGCTTGGACCCTAGCGGGAGGCAAGGGGGGAGTACGCAGTATTTT.

This sequence joins TRBV12-5 and TRBJ2-7; possibly TRBD1 for D (6 bases). CDR3 length: 15 residues. V was pared by 5 bases and J by 6 bases, with 20 bases between. The germline gives CDR1 LGHNT, CDR2 FRNRAP. The CDR3 here is CASGPPLQGTVEQYF. CDR3 in DNA: TGTGCTAGTGGTCCCCCCCTACAGGGTACTGTCGAGCAGTACTTC. The full variable domain, its missing parts supplied by reference TRBV12-5 and TRBJ2-7, is DARVTQTPRHKVTEMGQEVTMRCQPILGHNTVFWYRQTMMQGLELLAYFRNRAPLDDSGMPKDRFSAEMPDATLATLKIQPSEPRDSAVYFCASGPPLQGTVEQYFGPGTRLTVT.

In its sample, this clone was seen a few times. The chain couples TRBV7-9 to TRBJ1-4; 10 bases align to TRBD1. V shed 2 bases and J 8 bases; nucleotides not matched to a gene: 17. The CDR3 sequence is 19 residues long. Germline CDR1 reads SEHNR; CDR2 reads FQNEAQ (reference sequence). In DNA form, the CDR3 reads TGTGCCAGCAGCTTAAGGGGGACAGGGGCGGACTCAACTAGGGAAAAACTGTTTTTT. Residues: CASSLRGTGADSTREKLFF.

This chain connects TRBV9 to TRBJ1-1; TRBD1 is a possible D gene (5 bases). This CDR3 region has 18 residues. V shed 3 bases and J shed 5 bases, with 26 bases lying between them. In germline, CDR1 is SGDLS, CDR2 YYNGEE. This chain's CDR3 is CASSAQIGVGAGRTEAFF. For the CDR3, the DNA is TGTGCCAGCAGCGCCCAGATCGGCGTGGGCGCGGGACGTACTGAAGCTTTCTTT.

The chain joins TRBV19 to TRBJ2-5, with TRBD2 identical over 15 bases. The CDR3 is 19 amino acids. From germline, CDR1 is LNHDA and CDR2 SQIVND (reference sequence). Trimming cost V 4 bases and J 5 bases; bases outside gene matches: 14. The DNA for the CDR3 is TGTGCCAGTAGTACAGGACTAGCGGGGGGGGAACTCTTCCCGGAGACCCAGTACTTC. Its protein is CASSTGLAGGELFPETQYF.

The rearrangement links TRBV6-4 to TRBJ2-1; D is possibly TRBD2 (6 bases). Germline assignment: CDR1 MRHNA and CDR2 SNTAGT. This CDR3 has 16 amino acids. The germline V and J ends were trimmed by 0 bases and 5 bases, with 14 bases remaining between them. The CDR3 is CASSDSGGSGDNEQFF. In DNA, the CDR3 is TGTGCCAGCAGTGACTCTGGGGGGAGTGGGGACAATGAGCAGTTCTTC.

V gene TRBV13 combines with J gene TRBJ1-2; the D gene is possibly TRBD1 (6 bases). The V gene lost 6 bases and the J gene lost 8 bases, with 31 bases spanning the gap. The germline gives CDR1 PRHDT, CDR2 FYEKMQ (reference sequence). The CDR3 extends over 18 amino acids. In DNA, the CDR3 is TGTGCCAGCAGTACTAGGTCGGTGGACAGTGGAATTCCCGGGGGCTACACCTTC. Its translation: CASSTRSVDSGIPGGYTF.

J is TRBJ1-1 and V is TRBV28, with D maybe TRBD1 (6 bases). CDR1 is MDHEN, CDR2 SYDVKM, per germline. V was trimmed by 8 bases and J by 3 bases, leaving 19 bases between them. The CDR3 covers 15 residues. The CDR3 sequence: CASGLARQADTEAFF. CDR3 sequence (DNA): TGTGCCAGCGGACTTGCTAGACAGGCGGACACTGAAGCTTTCTTT.

The chain couples TRBV21-1 to TRBJ2-5; TRBD2, the table's D call, was not compared with the DNA. TRBV21-1 is flagged as a pseudogene. The CDR3 length is 19 residues. The CDR3 DNA follows: TGTGCCAGCAGCCCTCGTTATCGTGACTCATTGATGTACCAAGAGACCCAGTACTTC. Amino acids: CASSPRYRDSLMYQETQYF.

The rearrangement joins TRBV25-1 to TRBJ1-2; D gene ambiguous. V dropped 5 bases and J dropped 4 bases, with 8 bases sitting between them. CDR3 length equals 12 residues. Germline V CDR1 and CDR2: MGHDK, SYGVNS. Here the CDR3 DNA reads TGTGCCAGCAGTTCCGGTTTCTATGGCTACACCTTC. It specifies CASSSGFYGYTF.

The chain combines TRBV6-5 with TRBJ1-1, with D unclear. CDR3 length: 11 amino acids. Germline V gives CDR1 MNHEY, CDR2 SVGAGI. Trimming took off 4 bases at V and 3 bases at J, with 3 bases between the two ends. In DNA, the CDR3 is TGTGCCAGCAGTTCGGACACTGAAGCTTTCTTT. Encoded protein: CASSSDTEAFF.

V and J are TRBV27 and TRBJ2-5; the D is unclear. V shed 3 bases and J shed 2 bases, with 13 bases lying between them. Per the germline V gene, CDR1 is MNHEY and CDR2 is SMNVEV (reference sequence). The CDR3 covers 15 residues. The CDR3 sequence is CASSLSWAQQETQYF. CDR3 DNA: TGTGCCAGCAGTTTGTCCTGGGCCCAACAAGAGACCCAGTACTTC.

This clone occurred a few times. The chain uses TRBV5-1 and TRBJ1-4, with no clear D. Germline CDR1 and CDR2: SGHRS and YFSETQ. This CDR3 region has 14 residues. Trimming pared 5 bases from V and 0 bases from J, leaving 8 bases between. CDR3 residues: CASRTGTTNEKLFF. CDR3 DNA: TGCGCCAGCAGAACCGGGACAACTAATGAAAAACTGTTTTTT.

The gene calls are TRBV28 and TRBJ2-5, with TRBD2 as a possible D gene (6 bases). The germline gives CDR1 MDHEN, CDR2 SYDVKM. The CDR3 loop spans 15 amino acids. V was cut by 5 bases and J by 11 bases, with 24 bases left in between. CDR3 in amino acids: CASSLTPDLASVQYF. The CDR3 DNA follows: TGTGCCAGCAGTCTTACCCCCGATCTAGCGTCTGTGCAGTACTTC.

The genes are TRBV19 and TRBJ1-1; no reliable D call. CDR3 length equals 15 residues. Between the trimmed V and J ends, which lost 1 base and 0 bases, there was a span of 9 bases. Germline CDR1 reads LNHDA; CDR2 reads SQIVND (reference sequence). CDR3 DNA: TGTGCCAGTAGTATAGGGACGGGGATGAACACTGAAGCTTTCTTT. Translating gives CASSIGTGMNTEAFF.

The chain combines TRBV19 with TRBJ1-5; perhaps TRBD1 as D (6 bases). Trimming stripped 8 bases from V and 6 bases from J, with 20 bases between. The CDR3 totals 15 residues. Germline CDR1 is LNHDA and CDR2 is SQIVND (reference sequence). The CDR3 reads CASQGWGGAVQPQHF. The CDR3 DNA reads as TGTGCCAGTCAGGGTTGGGGGGGCGCGGTTCAGCCCCAGCATTTT.

The chain joins TRBV20-1 to TRBJ1-1; D call uncertain. The CDR3 extends over 11 amino acids. V was trimmed by 4 bases and J by 10 bases, leaving 13 bases between them. The V gene's germline CDR1 is DFQATT and CDR2 SNEGSKA (reference sequence). The DNA of the CDR3 is TGCAGTGCTATCAATACTCCGGGAGCTTTCTTT. It specifies CSAINTPGAFF.

This clone has just one count. The gene calls are TRBV9 and TRBJ2-2; 12 bases line up with TRBD2. The J segment lost 1 base and the V segment lost 2 bases, leaving 3 bases of the junction unmatched. In germline, CDR1 is SGDLS, CDR2 YYNGEE. The CDR3 is 17 amino acids. This CDR3 is CASSVPLAGGNTGELFF. The CDR3 nucleotides are TGTGCCAGCAGCGTCCCACTAGCGGGGGGGAACACCGGGGAGCTGTTTTTT.

The chain has TRBV6-5 and TRBJ1-2; 10 bases fit TRBD1. Per germline, CDR1 MNHEY and CDR2 SVGAGI. The CDR3 runs to 14 residues. J lost 5 bases, V lost 6 bases, and 6 bases had no gene match. CDR3 bases: TGTGCCAGCAGCGATCGGACAGGGGGATATGGCTACACCTTC. Translation: CASSDRTGGYGYTF.

This clone was detected a few times. The chain is built from TRBV14 and TRBJ2-1; the match to TRBD2 covers 14 bases. This CDR3 comprises 17 residues. Germline values: CDR1 SGHDN, CDR2 FVKESK. V was pared by 7 bases and J by 12 bases, with 17 bases of the junction left unmatched. CDR3 bases: TGTGCCAGCACCCCTCTCCCGGGACTAGCGGGAGAGAAGGCGCAGTTCTTC. Residues: CASTPLPGLAGEKAQFF.

V gene TRBV10-3 combines with J gene TRBJ2-1; TRBD2 matches at 7 bases. The CDR3 sequence is 12 residues long. The germline gives CDR1 ENHRY, CDR2 SYGVKD. After removal of 11 bases from V and 9 bases from J, the junction contained 10 bases not matched to a gene. DNA for the CDR3: TGTGCCTCAGGGCGGGAGTCGGGTGAGCAGTTCTTC. It codes for CASGRESGEQFF.

The chain has TRBV9 and TRBJ2-2; 12 bases fit TRBD2. V was pared by 3 bases and J by 0 bases, with 15 bases of the junction left unmatched. The germline gives CDR1 SGDLS, CDR2 YYNGEE. The CDR3 is made up of 21 amino acids. In nucleotides, the CDR3 is TGTGCCAGCAGCGCCTGGGGAAGGACTAGCGGGGTCGCTGCGAACACCGGGGAGCTGTTTTTT. It is translated as CASSAWGRTSGVAANTGELFF.

This sequence joins TRBV10-2 and TRBJ2-1; TRBD2 aligns across 8 bases. Germline V gene data show CDR1 as WSHSY and CDR2 as SAAADI. CDR3 length equals 12 residues. V shed 6 bases and J 12 bases; nucleotides not matched to a gene: 7. DNA for the CDR3: TGCGCCAGCAGCCCGGGACTAGAGAGGCAGTTCTTC. Translation: CASSPGLERQFF.

The chain carries TRBV27 and TRBJ2-2; TRBD1 agrees at 7 bases. CDR3 size: 15 residues. V was pared by 3 bases and J by 2 bases, with 3 bases of the junction left unmatched. Germline V gene sequence: CDR1 MNHEY, CDR2 SMNVEV (reference sequence). In nucleotides, the CDR3 is TGTGCCAGCAGTTTTGGGACAGCCAACACCGGGGAGCTGTTTTTT. It is translated as CASSFGTANTGELFF.

This clone occurred a few times. This chain connects TRBV5-6 to TRBJ1-5; 7 bases map to TRBD1. This CDR3 contains 14 residues. Germline V gene lookup returns CDR1 SGHDT and CDR2 YYEEEE. With V trimmed by 0 bases and J by 6 bases, 3 bases remained unmatched. CDR3 sequence reads: CASSLGQGVQPQHF. As DNA, the CDR3 is TGTGCCAGCAGCTTGGGACAGGGAGTTCAGCCCCAGCATTTT.

J is TRBJ2-2 and V is TRBV6-4, with 8 bases that match TRBD1. The CDR3 contains 16 residues. Germline assignment: CDR1 MRHNA and CDR2 SNTAGT. V lost 2 bases to trimming and J lost 3 bases; unmatched junction nucleotides: 5. The CDR3 loop is CASSDEQGGYTGELFF. As DNA, the CDR3 is TGTGCCAGCAGTGACGAACAGGGGGGATACACCGGGGAGCTGTTTTTT.

This clone has just one count. V gene TRBV14 combines with J gene TRBJ1-1; D gene ambiguous. Germline V gene sequence: CDR1 SGHDN, CDR2 FVKESK. Between the trimmed V and J ends, which lost 5 bases and 8 bases, there was a span of 12 bases. The CDR3 extends over 12 amino acids. The CDR3 reads CASSNRVWEAFF. The DNA of the CDR3 is TGTGCCAGCAGCAACCGGGTTTGGGAAGCTTTCTTT.